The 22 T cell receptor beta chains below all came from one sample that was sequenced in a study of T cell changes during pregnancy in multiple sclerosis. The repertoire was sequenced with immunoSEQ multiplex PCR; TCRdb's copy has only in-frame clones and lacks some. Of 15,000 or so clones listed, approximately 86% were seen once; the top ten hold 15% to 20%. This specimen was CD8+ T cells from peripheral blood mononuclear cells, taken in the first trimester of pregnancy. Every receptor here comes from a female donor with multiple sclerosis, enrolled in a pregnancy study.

The CDR3 DNA reads TGTGCCAGCAGCCCGAGGGGGAGGGGGGCCCCCTACGAGCAGTACTTC. The encoded protein is CASSPRGRGAPYEQYF. This chain uses TRBV9 with TRBJ2-7; tentatively, D is TRBD2 (7 bases). This CDR3 has 16 residues. Germline CDR1 is SGDLS and CDR2 is YYNGEE. V lost 4 bases and J lost 2, with 19 bases in between.

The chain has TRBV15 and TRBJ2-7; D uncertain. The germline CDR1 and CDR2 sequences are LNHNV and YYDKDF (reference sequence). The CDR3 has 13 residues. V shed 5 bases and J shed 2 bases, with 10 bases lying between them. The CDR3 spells CATSLDPTYEQYF. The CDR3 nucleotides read TGTGCCACCAGCCTAGACCCGACCTACGAGCAGTACTTC.

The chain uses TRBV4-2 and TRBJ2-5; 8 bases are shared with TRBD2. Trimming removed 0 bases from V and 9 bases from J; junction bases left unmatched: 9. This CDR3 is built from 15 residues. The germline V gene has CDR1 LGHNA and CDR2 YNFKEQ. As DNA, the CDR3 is TGTGCCAGCAGCCAAGAGAATCGGGGGGGGTGGGCCCAGTACTTC. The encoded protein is CASSQENRGGWAQYF.

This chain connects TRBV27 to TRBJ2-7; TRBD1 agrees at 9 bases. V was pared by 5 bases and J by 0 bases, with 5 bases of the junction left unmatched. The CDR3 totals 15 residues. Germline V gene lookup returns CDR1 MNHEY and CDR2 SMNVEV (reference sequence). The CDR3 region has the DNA TGTGCCAGCAGTCCCGGACAGGGGAGCTCCTACGAGCAGTACTTC. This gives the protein CASSPGQGSSYEQYF.

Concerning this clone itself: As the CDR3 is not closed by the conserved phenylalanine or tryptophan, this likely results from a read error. The CDR3 loop reads CASSDRLSSYEQYL. CDR3 nucleotides: TGTGCCAGCTCTGACAGGCTTAGCTCCTACGAGCAGTACCTC. J is TRBJ2-7 and V is TRBV19; possibly TRBD1 for D (6 bases). In germline, CDR1 is LNHDA, CDR2 SQIVND (reference sequence). The CDR3 is 14 amino acids. The V end lost 9 bases, the J end lost 0 bases, and 15 bases lay between the germline ends.

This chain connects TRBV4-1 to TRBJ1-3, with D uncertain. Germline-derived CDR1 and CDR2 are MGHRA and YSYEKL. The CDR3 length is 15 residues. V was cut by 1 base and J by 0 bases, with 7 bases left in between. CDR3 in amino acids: CASSQGENSGNTIYF. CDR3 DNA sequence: TGCGCCAGCAGCCAAGGCGAAAACTCTGGAAACACCATATATTTT.

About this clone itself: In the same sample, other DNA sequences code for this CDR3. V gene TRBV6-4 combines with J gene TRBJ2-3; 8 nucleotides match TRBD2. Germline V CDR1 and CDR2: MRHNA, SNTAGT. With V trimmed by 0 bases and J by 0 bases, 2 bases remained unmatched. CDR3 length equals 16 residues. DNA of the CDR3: TGTGCCAGCAGTGACTCGGCGGGGGGCAGCACAGATACGCAGTATTTT. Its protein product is CASSDSAGGSTDTQYF.

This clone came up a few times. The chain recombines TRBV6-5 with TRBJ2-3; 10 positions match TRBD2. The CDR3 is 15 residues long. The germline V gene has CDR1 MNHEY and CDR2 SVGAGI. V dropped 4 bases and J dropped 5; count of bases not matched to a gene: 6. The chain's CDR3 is CASSFLRTSGDTQYF. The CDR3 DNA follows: TGTGCCAGCAGTTTCCTCAGGACTAGCGGAGATACGCAGTATTTT.

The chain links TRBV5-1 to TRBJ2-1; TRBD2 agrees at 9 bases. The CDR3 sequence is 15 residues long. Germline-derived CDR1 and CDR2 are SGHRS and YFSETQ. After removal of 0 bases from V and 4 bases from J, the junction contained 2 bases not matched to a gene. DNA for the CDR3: TGCGCCAGCAGCTTGGGACTAGCGGCTTACAATGAGCAGTTCTTC. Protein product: CASSLGLAAYNEQFF. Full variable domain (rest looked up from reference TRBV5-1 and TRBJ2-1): KAGVTQTPRYLIKTRGQQVTLSCSPISGHRSVSWYQQTPGQGLQFLFEYFSETQRNKGNFPGRFSGRQFSNSRSEMNVSTLELGDSALYLCASSLGLAAYNEQFFGPGTRLTVL.

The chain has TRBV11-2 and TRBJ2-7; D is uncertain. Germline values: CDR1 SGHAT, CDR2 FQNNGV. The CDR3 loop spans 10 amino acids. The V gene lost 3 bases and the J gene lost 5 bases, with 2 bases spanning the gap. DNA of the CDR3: TGTGCCAGCAGCTTTAACGAGCAGTACTTC. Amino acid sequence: CASSFNEQYF. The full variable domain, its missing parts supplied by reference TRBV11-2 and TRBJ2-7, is EAGVAQSPRYKIIEKRQSVAFWCNPISGHATLYWYQQILGQGPKLLIQFQNNGVVDDSQLPKDRFSAERLKGVDSTLKIQPAKLEDSAVYLCASSFNEQYFGPGTRLTVT.

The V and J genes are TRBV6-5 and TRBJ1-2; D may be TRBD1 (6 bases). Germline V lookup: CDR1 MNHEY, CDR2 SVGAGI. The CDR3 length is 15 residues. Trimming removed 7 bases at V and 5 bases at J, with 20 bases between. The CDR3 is CASNPAGGGLYGYTF. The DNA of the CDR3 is TGTGCCAGCAACCCCGCGGGGGGGGGCCTATATGGCTACACCTTC.

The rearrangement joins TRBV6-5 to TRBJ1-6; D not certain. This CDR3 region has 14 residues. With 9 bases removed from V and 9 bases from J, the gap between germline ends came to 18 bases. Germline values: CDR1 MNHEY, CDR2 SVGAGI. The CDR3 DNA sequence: TGTGCCAGTGGTTGGCCGCTGAAAATTTCACCCCTCCACTTT. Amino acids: CASGWPLKISPLHF.

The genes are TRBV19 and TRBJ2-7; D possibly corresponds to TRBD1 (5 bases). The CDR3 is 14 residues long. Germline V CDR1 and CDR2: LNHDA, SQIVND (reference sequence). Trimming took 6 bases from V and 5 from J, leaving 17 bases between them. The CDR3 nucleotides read TGTGCCAGTAGGCCTTGGCAGGGCTACGACGAGCAGTACTTC. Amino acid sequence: CASRPWQGYDEQYF.

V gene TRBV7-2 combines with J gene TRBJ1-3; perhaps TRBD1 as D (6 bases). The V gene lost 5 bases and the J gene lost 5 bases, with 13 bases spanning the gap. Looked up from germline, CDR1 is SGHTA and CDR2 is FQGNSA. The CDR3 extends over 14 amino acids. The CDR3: CASSPGTSRNTIYF. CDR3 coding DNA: TGTGCCAGCAGCCCCGGGACAAGTAGAAACACCATATATTTT.

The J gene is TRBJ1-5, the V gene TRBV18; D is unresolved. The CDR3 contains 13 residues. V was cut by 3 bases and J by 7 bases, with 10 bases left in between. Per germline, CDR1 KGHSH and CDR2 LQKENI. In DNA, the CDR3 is TGTGCCAGCTCACCGTTCACGGGGCAGCCCCAGCATTTT. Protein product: CASSPFTGQPQHF.

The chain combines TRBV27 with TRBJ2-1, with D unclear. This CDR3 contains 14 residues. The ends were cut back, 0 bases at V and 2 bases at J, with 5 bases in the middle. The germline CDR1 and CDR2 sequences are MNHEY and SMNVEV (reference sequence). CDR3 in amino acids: CASSLSTAYNEQFF. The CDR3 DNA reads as TGTGCCAGCAGTTTATCAACAGCCTACAATGAGCAGTTCTTC.

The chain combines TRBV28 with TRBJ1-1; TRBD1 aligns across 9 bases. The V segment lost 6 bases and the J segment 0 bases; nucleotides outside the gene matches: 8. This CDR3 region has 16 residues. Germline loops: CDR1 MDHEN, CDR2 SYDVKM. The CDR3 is CASSETGGLVNTEAFF. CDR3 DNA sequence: TGTGCCAGCAGCGAGACAGGGGGTTTGGTGAACACTGAAGCTTTCTTT.

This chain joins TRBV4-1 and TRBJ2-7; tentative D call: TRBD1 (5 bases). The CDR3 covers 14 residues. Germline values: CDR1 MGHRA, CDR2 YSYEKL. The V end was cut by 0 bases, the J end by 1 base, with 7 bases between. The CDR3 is CASSQDPGSYEQYF. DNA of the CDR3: TGCGCCAGCAGCCAAGATCCAGGGTCCTACGAGCAGTACTTC.

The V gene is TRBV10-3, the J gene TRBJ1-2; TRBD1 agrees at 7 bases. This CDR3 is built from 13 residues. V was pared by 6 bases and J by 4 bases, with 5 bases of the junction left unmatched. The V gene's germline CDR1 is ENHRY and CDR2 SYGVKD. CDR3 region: CAIRGDRRYGYTF. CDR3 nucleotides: TGTGCCATCAGAGGGGACAGACGCTATGGCTACACCTTC.

The CDR3 DNA is TGTGCCAGCAGCCCGAATCGAGGAGGGGCTGTAGCTTTCTTT. Translated, it gives CASSPNRGGAVAFF. V usage is TRBV7-9 and J usage is TRBJ1-1, with D perhaps TRBD1 (5 bases). V was pared by 5 bases and J by 10 bases, with 20 bases between. This CDR3 is 14 amino acids long. Looked up from germline, CDR1 is SEHNR and CDR2 is FQNEAQ (reference sequence).

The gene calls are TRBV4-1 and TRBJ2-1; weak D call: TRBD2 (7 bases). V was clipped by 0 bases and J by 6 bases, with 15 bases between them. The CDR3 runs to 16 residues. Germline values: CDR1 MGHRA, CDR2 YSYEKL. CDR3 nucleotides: TGCGCCAGCAGCCAAGAAGAGGGCGGGGGCGGCAATGAGCAGTTCTTC. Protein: CASSQEEGGGGNEQFF.

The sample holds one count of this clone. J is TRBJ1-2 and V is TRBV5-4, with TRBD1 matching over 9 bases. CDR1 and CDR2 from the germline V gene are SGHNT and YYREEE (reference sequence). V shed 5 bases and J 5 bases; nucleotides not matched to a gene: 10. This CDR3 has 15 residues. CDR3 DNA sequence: TGTGCCAGCAGACGGAACAGGGGGCCCGTATATGGCTACACCTTC. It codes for CASRRNRGPVYGYTF.